The T cell receptor (beta chain) under discussion was sequenced for a study of blood T cell repertoires in COVID-19. Across the study: Acute-phase and convalescent COVID-19 samples originated in the United States, Italy and Spain.

V dropped 1 base and J dropped 2 bases, with 5 bases sitting between them. Germline V CDR1 and CDR2: SEHNR, FQNEAQ (reference sequence). CDR3 length equals 13 residues. Participants had their cohort set by participant-reported clinical history. The authors' processing: Counts of nucleated cells, estimated from reference gene primer amplification, were obtained. Using immunoSEQ multiplex PCR, the repertoire was profiled, and TCRdb retains in-frame clones only, with some absent. The D gene and trimming were derived from the DNA, and the V and J assignments and clone size from that table. The repertoire holds 380,000 or so clones, approximately 90% seen once, with approximately 1% in the top ten. This clone was counted between two and nine times.

This TCR was recovered from a woman aged 25 to 39 with acute COVID-19. Material: PBMCs or T cells enriched from blood (not recorded which). The V call is TRBV7-9, the J call TRBJ1-2; D unresolved. In DNA, the CDR3 is TGTGCCAGCAGCTTAGATCAGAACTATGGCTACACCTTC. Translation gives CASSLDQNYGYTF.